A selection of T cell receptor beta chains follows, all from one sample in a study of sequential checkpoint blockade in melanoma. Clones were sequenced by immunoSEQ multiplex PCR, and TCRdb holds only the in-frame ones, with some missing. Here the sample spans about 13,000 clones, about 21% being singletons. The sample in question was tumor tissue (inferred from file names), obtained from a patient given nivolumab and ipilimumab in sequence. Receptors originate from a human donor with melanoma. CDR3s include the opening cysteine and the closing phenylalanine or tryptophan. The D gene is left open where the match is weak. The size field is filled for only some rows; it gives once, few, many or a size class.

TRBJ1-4,.,TRBV5-1,14,.,TGCGCCAGCAGCTTCTTCGGGGCTAATGAAAAACTGTTTTTT,CASSFFGANEKLFF
TRBJ1-1,.,TRBV14,13,.,TGTGCCAGCAGCCTGGTCCAAAACACTGAAGCTTTCTTT,CASSLVQNTEAFF
TRBJ2-5,TRBD1,TRBV2,15,many,TGTGCCAGCAGTGAAGGACAGGGAATCTACGAGACCCAGTACTTC,CASSEGQGIYETQYF
TRBJ1-5,.,TRBV28,14,few,TGTGCCAGCACTCTTCAGGGTCTCGGTCAGCCCCAGCATTTT,CASTLQGLGQPQHF
TRBJ1-1,.,TRBV5-1,16,.,TGCGCCAGCAGCTTGGGGGCAGCCGGATTGAACACTGAAGCTTTCTTT,CASSLGAAGLNTEAFF
TRBJ2-5,.,TRBV6-8,15,few,TGTGCCAGCAGTTACGTCTCCCCGGCGGGAGAGACCCAGTACTTC,CASSYVSPAGETQYF
TRBJ2-5,.,TRBV18,15,few,TGTGCCAGCTCAAGTCAGGGACAAGGCGAGGAGACCCAGTACTTC,CASSSQGQGEETQYF
TRBJ1-6,TRBD1,TRBV10-3,15,.,TGTGCCATCAGTGAGTCGACAGGGAATAATTCACCCCTCCACTTT,CAISESTGNNSPLHF
TRBJ2-1,.,TRBV19,15,.,TGTGCCAGTAGTACCTACTCTAGCTCCTACAATGAGCAGTTCTTC,CASSTYSSSYNEQFF
TRBJ1-1,TRBD1,TRBV6-8,14,.,TGTGCCAGCGATGAAACAGGGGTCTACACTGAAGCTTTCTTT,CASDETGVYTEAFF
TRBJ2-1,TRBD2,TRBV29-1,12,.,TGCAGCGTCGAGCGGGAGGTCTATGAGCAGTTCTTC,CSVEREVYEQFF
TRBJ2-2,.,TRBV6-8,18,.,TGTGCCAGCAGCCTAGGCGCCTTCCTCAGGGGGGACACCGGGGAGCTGTTTTTT,CASSLGAFLRGDTGELFF
TRBJ2-7,TRBD1,TRBV11-3,15,few,TGTGCCAGCAGCTTAGTTGGGACAGCTGGTTACGAGCAGTACTTC,CASSLVGTAGYEQYF
TRBJ2-7,.,TRBV11-3,14,few,TGTGCCAGCAGCTTAGACTGGAGCTCCTACGAGCAGTACTTC,CASSLDWSSYEQYF
TRBJ1-1,.,TRBV11-3,14,many,TGTGCCAGCAGCTCTATTGCCGACCACACTGAAGCTTTCTTT,CASSSIADHTEAFF
TRBJ2-5,TRBD1,TRBV5-1,15,.,TGCGCCAGCAGCATGGGACAGGCCGACGTCGGGACCCAGTACTTC,CASSMGQADVGTQYF
TRBJ1-2,.,TRBV9,15,few,TGTGCCAGCAGCTCGAACGGCTGGGGCCGCTATGGCTACACCTTC,CASSSNGWGRYGYTF
TRBJ2-7,.,TRBV28,12,.,TGTGCCAGCAGTTTATCGCTCCTTGGGTCGTACTTC,CASSLSLLGSYF
TRBJ1-2,TRBD1,TRBV11-3,14,.,TGTGCCAGCAGCTCCGGGACAGGGGGCTATGGCTACACCTTC,CASSSGTGGYGYTF
TRBJ2-7,TRBD2,TRBV5-1,16,.,TGCGCCAGCAGCGGGGGGGGACTAATCCCAACCTACGAGCAGTACTTC,CASSGGGLIPTYEQYF
TRBJ2-7,.,TRBV11-3,14,few,TGTGCCAGCAGCCTACAGGACACCTCATACGAGCAGTACTTC,CASSLQDTSYEQYF
TRBJ2-1,.,TRBV11-3,14,few,TGTGCCAGCAGCTCAGGGACTCTTAACAATGAGCAGTTCTTC,CASSSGTLNNEQFF
TRBJ1-6,.,TRBV5-1,15,.,TGCGCCAGCAGCCAAGATTCTTCCATCGGTTCACCCCTCCACTTT,CASSQDSSIGSPLHF
TRBJ2-5,.,TRBV28,15,many,TGTGCCAGCACTTCTAACCCCGACAGACAAGAGACCCAGTACTTC,CASTSNPDRQETQYF
TRBJ2-5,.,TRBV7-5,16,many,TGTGCCAGCAGCTTATTCGGGACAGGGGGTGGCCAGACCCAGTACTTC,CASSLFGTGGGQTQYF
TRBJ2-7,.,TRBV6-8,15,few,TGTGCCAGCAGGAGACTAGAGGAGAGCTCCTACGAGCAGTACTTC,CASRRLEESSYEQYF
TRBJ1-6,.,TRBV19,12,few,TGTGCCAGTAGTGTTCGGGATTCACCCCTCCACTTT,CASSVRDSPLHF
TRBJ2-7,TRBD1,TRBV15,15,.,TGTGCCACCAGCAGAGACGGGACAGGAGGCTACGAGCAGTACTTC,CATSRDGTGGYEQYF
TRBJ2-2,TRBD1,TRBV10-2,20,.,TGCGCCAGCAGCCGGAACCGGGACAGGGTTTGTTTTACGGACACCGGGGAGCTGTTTTTT,CASSRNRDRVCFTDTGELFF
TRBJ1-1,TRBD1,TRBV25-1,14,once,TGTGCCAGCAGTGATAACCCAGGGGGTACTGAAGCTTTCTTT,CASSDNPGGTEAFF
TRBJ1-2,TRBD1,TRBV6-8,15,.,TGTGCCAGCAGGGGGGGACAGGTTTTTAACTATGGCTACACCTTC,CASRGGQVFNYGYTF
TRBJ2-7,TRBD1,TRBV11-3,14,many,TGTGCCAGCAGCTCATGGGACAGCTCCTACGAGCAGTACTTC,CASSSWDSSYEQYF
TRBJ2-7,TRBD2,TRBV18,15,.,TGTGCCAGCTCACAAGCAATAGCGGGAGGGGCCGAGCAGTACTTC,CASSQAIAGGAEQYF
TRBJ2-3,TRBD1,TRBV11-3,15,.,TGTGCCAGCAGCGCGGGACAGGTTTACACAGATACGCAGTATTTT,CASSAGQVYTDTQYF
TRBJ2-1,.,TRBV7-6,14,.,TGTGCCAGCAGCCCTAGTCGGGGGCAGGATGAGCAGTTCTTC,CASSPSRGQDEQFF
TRBJ1-1,.,TRBV9,12,few,TGTGCCAGCAGGGACGGGAACACTGAAGCTTTCTTT,CASRDGNTEAFF
TRBJ2-7,.,TRBV19,12,once,TGTGCCAGTAGTAGACAGACAAACGAGCAGTACTTC,CASSRQTNEQYF
TRBJ2-7,.,TRBV28,12,.,TGTGCCAGCAATCCTCGGGGCGACGAGCAGTACTTC,CASNPRGDEQYF
TRBJ1-1,.,TRBV2,12,.,TGTGCCAGCAGGGCGTTTAGCACTGAAGCTTTCTTT,CASRAFSTEAFF
TRBJ2-5,TRBD2,TRBV6-8,12,.,TGTGCCAGCGGGAGGGGCCCCCTCGCCCAGTACTTC,CASGRGPLAQYF
TRBJ1-5,.,TRBV6-8,15,.,TGTGCCAGCAGTTACTGGTCGACTCGCAATCAGCCCCAGCATTTT,CASSYWSTRNQPQHF
TRBJ2-4,.,TRBV6-8,16,.,TGTGCCAGCAGTTACGCGGCAAGCCGGGCCAAAAACATTCAGTACTTC,CASSYAASRAKNIQYF
TRBJ1-5,.,TRBV6-8,12,few,TGTGCCAGCAGTGGTCTTAATCAGCCCCAGCATTTT,CASSGLNQPQHF
TRBJ2-3,TRBD2,TRBV7-6,19,many,TGTGCCAGCAGCTCTCTCCCCTTACTAGCGGGGGATTCCACAGATACGCAGTATTTT,CASSSLPLLAGDSTDTQYF
TRBJ2-7,.,TRBV6-8,16,medium-sized,TGTGCCAGCAGTTACTCCGGAGGGGGGCTCCCCGGCGAGCAGTACTTC,CASSYSGGGLPGEQYF
TRBJ2-7,TRBD1,TRBV6-8,12,.,TGTGCCAGCACCGGACAGGGAGGCGAGCAGTACTTC,CASTGQGGEQYF
TRBJ2-7,.,TRBV11-3,15,few,TGTGCCAGCAGCTTAGGGTCAGGGGTATACTACGAGCAGTACTTC,CASSLGSGVYYEQYF
TRBJ2-2,.,TRBV29-1,13,.,TGCAGCGTGGAGACAGATTCCACCGGGGAGCTGTTTTTT,CSVETDSTGELFF
TRBJ2-1,TRBD2,TRBV6-8,17,many,TGTGCCAGCACCAACCGGGCCACAGCGGGGGGCTACAATGAGCAGTTCTTC,CASTNRATAGGYNEQFF
TRBJ1-1,TRBD1,TRBV6-8,19,.,TGTGCCAGCAGTTACTCAGGACAGGGGGCCTATACATTGAACACTGAAGCTTTCTTT,CASSYSGQGAYTLNTEAFF
TRBJ2-1,TRBD1,TRBV11-3,14,few,TGTGCCAGCAGCGGATGGACAGGTTACAATGAGCAGTTCTTC,CASSGWTGYNEQFF
TRBJ2-7,.,TRBV29-1,13,.,TGCAGCGTTGAATTTGGGGACTCCTACGAGCAGTACTTC,CSVEFGDSYEQYF
TRBJ2-5,.,TRBV19,13,.,TGTGCCAGTAGTCTTCGGGATGGCGAGACCCAGTACTTC,CASSLRDGETQYF
TRBJ2-1,.,TRBV14,16,.,TGTGCCAGCAGCCATGAAAGAGGGCTAGTGTTTTATGAGCAGTTCTTC,CASSHERGLVFYEQFF
TRBJ2-1,TRBD2,TRBV25-1,15,once,TGTGCCAGCAGTGCCTCGGGACTAGACTACAATGAGCAGTTCTTC,CASSASGLDYNEQFF